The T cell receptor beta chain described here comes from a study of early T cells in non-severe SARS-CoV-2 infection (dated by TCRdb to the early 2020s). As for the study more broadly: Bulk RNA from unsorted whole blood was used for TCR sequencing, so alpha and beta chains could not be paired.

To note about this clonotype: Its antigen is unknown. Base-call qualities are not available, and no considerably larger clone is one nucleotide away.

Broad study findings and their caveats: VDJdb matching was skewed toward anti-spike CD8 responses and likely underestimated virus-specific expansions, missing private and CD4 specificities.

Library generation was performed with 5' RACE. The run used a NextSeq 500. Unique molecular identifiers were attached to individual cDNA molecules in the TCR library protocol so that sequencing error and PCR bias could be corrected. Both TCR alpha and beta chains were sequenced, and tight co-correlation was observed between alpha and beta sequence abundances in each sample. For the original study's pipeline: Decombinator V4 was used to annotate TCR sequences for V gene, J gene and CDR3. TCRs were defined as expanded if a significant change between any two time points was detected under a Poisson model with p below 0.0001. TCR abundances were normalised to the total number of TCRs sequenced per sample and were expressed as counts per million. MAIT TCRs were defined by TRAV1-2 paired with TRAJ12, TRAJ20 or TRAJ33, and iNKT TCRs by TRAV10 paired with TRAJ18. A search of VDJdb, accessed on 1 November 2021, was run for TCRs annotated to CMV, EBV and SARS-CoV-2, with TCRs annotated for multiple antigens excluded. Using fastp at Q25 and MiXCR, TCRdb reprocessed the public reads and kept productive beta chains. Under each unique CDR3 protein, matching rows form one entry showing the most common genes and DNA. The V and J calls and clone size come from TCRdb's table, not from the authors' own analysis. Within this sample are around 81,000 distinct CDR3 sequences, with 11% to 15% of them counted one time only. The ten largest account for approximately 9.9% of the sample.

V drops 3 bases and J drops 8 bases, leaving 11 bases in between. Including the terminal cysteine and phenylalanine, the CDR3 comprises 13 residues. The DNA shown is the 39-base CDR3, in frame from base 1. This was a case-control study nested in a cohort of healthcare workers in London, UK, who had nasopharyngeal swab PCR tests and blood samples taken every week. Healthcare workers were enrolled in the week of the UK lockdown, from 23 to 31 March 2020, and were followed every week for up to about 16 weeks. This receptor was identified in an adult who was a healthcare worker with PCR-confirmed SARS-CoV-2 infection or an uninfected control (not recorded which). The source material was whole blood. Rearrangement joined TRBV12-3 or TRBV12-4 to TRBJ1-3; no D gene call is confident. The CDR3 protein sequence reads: CASSFRIGYTIYF. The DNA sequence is TGTGCCAGCAGTTTTAGGATAGGGTACACCATATATTTT.